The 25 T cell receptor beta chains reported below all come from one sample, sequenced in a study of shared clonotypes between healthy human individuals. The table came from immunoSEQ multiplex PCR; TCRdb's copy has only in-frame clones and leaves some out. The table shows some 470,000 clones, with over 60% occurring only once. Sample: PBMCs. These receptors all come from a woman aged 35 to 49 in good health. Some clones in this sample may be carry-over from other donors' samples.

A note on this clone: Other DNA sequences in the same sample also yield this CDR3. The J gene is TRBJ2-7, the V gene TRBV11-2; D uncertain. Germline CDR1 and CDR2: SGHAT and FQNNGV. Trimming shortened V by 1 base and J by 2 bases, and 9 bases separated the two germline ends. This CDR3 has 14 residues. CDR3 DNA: TGTGCCAGCAGCTTAGCTGCCGTAGCCTACGAGCAGTACTTC. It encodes CASSLAAVAYEQYF.

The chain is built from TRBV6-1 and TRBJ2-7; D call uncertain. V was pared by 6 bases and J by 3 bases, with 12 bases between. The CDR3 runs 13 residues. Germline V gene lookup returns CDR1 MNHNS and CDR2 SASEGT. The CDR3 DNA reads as TGTGCCAGCAGCCACAGAATTGGCTACGAGCAGTACTTC. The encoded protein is CASSHRIGYEQYF.

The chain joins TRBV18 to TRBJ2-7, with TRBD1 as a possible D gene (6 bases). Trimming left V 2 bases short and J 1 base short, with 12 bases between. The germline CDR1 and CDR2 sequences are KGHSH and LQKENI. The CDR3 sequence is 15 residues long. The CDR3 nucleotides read TGTGCCAGCTCACCAAAACAGGGACCTTCCTACGAGCAGTACTTC. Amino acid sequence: CASSPKQGPSYEQYF.

This CDR3 reads CASIGRGGTYEQYF. The DNA for the CDR3 is TGTGCCAGCATTGGACGGGGAGGGACCTACGAGCAGTACTTC. The chain has TRBV6-1 and TRBJ2-7, with 7 bases that match TRBD2. Losses at the gene ends were 7 bases for V and 2 bases for J; bases not matched to a gene: 8. Germline CDR1 is MNHNS and CDR2 is SASEGT. The CDR3 covers 14 residues.

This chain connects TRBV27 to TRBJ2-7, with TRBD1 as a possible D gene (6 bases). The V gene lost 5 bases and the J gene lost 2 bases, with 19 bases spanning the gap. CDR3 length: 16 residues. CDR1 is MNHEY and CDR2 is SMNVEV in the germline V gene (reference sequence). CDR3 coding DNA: TGTGCCAGCAGTCCCACTAAGGGGGTCTTACCCTACGAGCAGTACTTC. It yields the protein CASSPTKGVLPYEQYF.

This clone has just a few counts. The CDR3 region is CASSRQGVNTEAFF. In DNA form, the CDR3 reads TGTGCCAGCAGCAGACAGGGGGTAAACACTGAAGCTTTCTTT. The V call is TRBV5-4, the J call TRBJ1-1; TRBD1 agrees at 9 bases. Germline V gene data show CDR1 as SGHNT and CDR2 as YYREEE (reference sequence). V shed 4 bases, J shed 2 bases, and the junction held 3 bases outside the gene matches. This CDR3 is built from 14 residues. The whole variable domain, filled in from reference TRBV5-4 and TRBJ1-1, reads ETGVTQSPTHLIKTRGQQVTLRCSSQSGHNTVSWYQQALGQGPQFIFQYYREEENGRGNFPPRFSGLQFPNYSSELNVNALELDDSALYLCASSRQGVNTEAFFGQGTRLTVV.

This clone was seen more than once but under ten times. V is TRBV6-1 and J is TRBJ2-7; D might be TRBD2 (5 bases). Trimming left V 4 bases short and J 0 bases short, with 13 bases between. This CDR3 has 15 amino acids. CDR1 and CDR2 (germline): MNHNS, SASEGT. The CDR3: CASSVQLEGSYEQYF. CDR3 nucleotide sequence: TGTGCCAGCAGTGTCCAGCTCGAGGGCTCCTACGAGCAGTACTTC.

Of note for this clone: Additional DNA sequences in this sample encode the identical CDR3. CDR3 sequence: CASSLDRTNTGELFF. CDR3 in DNA: TGCGCCAGCAGCTTGGACAGAACGAACACCGGGGAGCTGTTTTTT. The rearrangement joins TRBV5-1 to TRBJ2-2, with D unclear. Trimming shortened V by 0 bases and J by 0 bases, and 6 bases separated the two germline ends. The length of the CDR3 is 15 residues. Germline CDR1 and CDR2: SGHRS and YFSETQ.

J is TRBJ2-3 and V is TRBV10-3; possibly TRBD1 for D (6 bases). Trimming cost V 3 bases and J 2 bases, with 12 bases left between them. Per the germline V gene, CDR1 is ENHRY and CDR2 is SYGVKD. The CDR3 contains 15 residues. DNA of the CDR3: TGTGCCATCAGTGACTCCAGGGGAAACACAGATACGCAGTATTTT. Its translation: CAISDSRGNTDTQYF.

The CDR3 reads CASSHGQGFGEKLFF. The CDR3 DNA sequence: TGCGCCAGCAGCCATGGACAGGGCTTTGGGGAAAAACTGTTTTTT. This sequence joins TRBV5-1 and TRBJ1-4; 8 bases line up with TRBD1. Germline V gene lookup returns CDR1 SGHRS and CDR2 YFSETQ. With V trimmed by 4 bases and J by 8 bases, 10 bases remained unmatched. The CDR3 loop spans 15 amino acids.

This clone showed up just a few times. The CDR3 region is CASSSGGGIKYNEQFF. The DNA of the CDR3 is TGTGCCAGCAGTTCTGGGGGAGGAATTAAGTACAATGAGCAGTTCTTC. The chain joins TRBV27 to TRBJ2-1, with D perhaps matching TRBD2 (6 bases). Germline V CDR1 and CDR2: MNHEY, SMNVEV (reference sequence). The CDR3 loop spans 16 amino acids. Trimming cost V 4 bases and J 4 bases, with 17 bases left between them.

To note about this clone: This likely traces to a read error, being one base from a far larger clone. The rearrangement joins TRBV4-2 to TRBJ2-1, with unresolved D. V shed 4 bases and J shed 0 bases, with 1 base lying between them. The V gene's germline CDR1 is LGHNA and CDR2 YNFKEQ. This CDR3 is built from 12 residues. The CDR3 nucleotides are TGTGCCAGCAGCCCCTCCTACAATGAGCAGTTCTTC. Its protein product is CASSPSYNEQFF.

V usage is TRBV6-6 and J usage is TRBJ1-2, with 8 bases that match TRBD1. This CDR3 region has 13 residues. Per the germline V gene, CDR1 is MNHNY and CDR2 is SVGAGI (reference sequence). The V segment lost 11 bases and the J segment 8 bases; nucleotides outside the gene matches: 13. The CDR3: CAGGQGLDSGYTF. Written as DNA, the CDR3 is TGTGCCGGCGGACAGGGCCTAGATAGCGGCTACACCTTC.

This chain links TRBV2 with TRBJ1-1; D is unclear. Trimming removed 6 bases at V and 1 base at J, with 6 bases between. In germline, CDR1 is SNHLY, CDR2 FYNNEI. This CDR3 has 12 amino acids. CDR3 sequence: CASSKENTEAFF. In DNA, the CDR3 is TGTGCCAGCAGCAAGGAGAACACTGAAGCTTTCTTT.

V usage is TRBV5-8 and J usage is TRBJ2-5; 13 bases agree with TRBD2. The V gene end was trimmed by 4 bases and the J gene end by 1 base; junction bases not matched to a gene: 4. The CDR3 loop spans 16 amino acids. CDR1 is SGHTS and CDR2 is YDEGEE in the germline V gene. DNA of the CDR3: TGTGCCAGCAGCCCGGGACTAGCGGGGACCCAAGAGACCCAGTACTTC. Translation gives CASSPGLAGTQETQYF.

CDR3 sequence: CASTMGGTSGNEQFF. In DNA, the CDR3 is TGTGCCAGCACCATGGGCGGGACTAGCGGCAATGAGCAGTTCTTC. The chain is built from TRBV28 and TRBJ2-1; 11 nucleotides match TRBD2. The junction had 8 bases not matched to a gene; V was cut back by 7 bases and J by 6 bases. CDR3 length: 15 residues. The germline CDR1 and CDR2 sequences are MDHEN and SYDVKM. Together with reference TRBV28 and TRBJ2-1, the CDR3 gives the full variable domain: DVKVTQSSRYLVKRTGEKVFLECVQDMDHENMFWYRQDPGLGLRLIYFSYDVKMKEKGDIPEGYSVSREKKERFSLILESASTNQTSMYLCASTMGGTSGNEQFFGPGTRLTVL.

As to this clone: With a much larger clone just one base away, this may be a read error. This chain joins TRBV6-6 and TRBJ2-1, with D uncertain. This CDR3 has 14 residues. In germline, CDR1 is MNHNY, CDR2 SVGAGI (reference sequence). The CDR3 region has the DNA TGTGCCAGCAGTTACAACGACGTATACAATGAGCAGCTCTTC. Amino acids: CASSYNDVYNEQLF.

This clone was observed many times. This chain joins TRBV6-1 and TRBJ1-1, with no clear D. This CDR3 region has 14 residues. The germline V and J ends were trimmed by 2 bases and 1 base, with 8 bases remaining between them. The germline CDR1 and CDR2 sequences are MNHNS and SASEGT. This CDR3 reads CASSEHIKNTEAFF. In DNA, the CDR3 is TGTGCCAGCAGTGAACATATAAAGAACACTGAAGCTTTCTTT.

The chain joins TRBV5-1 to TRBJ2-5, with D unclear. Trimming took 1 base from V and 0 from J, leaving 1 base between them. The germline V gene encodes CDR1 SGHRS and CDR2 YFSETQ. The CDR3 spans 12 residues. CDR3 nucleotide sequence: TGCGCCAGCAGCTTGAACCAAGAGACCCAGTACTTC. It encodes CASSLNQETQYF.

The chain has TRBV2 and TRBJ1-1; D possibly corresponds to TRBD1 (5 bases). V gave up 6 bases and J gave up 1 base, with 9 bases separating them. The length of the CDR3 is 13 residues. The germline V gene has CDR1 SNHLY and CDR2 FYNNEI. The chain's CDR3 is CASSRDSNTEAFF. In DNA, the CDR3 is TGTGCCAGCAGCAGGGACTCGAACACTGAAGCTTTCTTT. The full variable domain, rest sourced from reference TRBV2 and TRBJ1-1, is EPEVTQTPSHQVTQMGQEVILRCVPISNHLYFYWYRQILGQKVEFLVSFYNNEISEKSEIFDDQFSVERPDGSNFTLKIRSTKLEDSAMYFCASSRDSNTEAFFGQGTRLTVV.

CDR3 sequence reads: CASSLGPGTGPDTQYF. The DNA for the CDR3 is TGCGCCAGCAGCTTGGGCCCCGGGACAGGCCCAGATACGCAGTATTTT. The V and J genes are TRBV5-1 and TRBJ2-3; 8 bases align to TRBD1. V was pared by 0 bases and J by 4 bases, with 7 bases of the junction left unmatched. The CDR3 consists of 16 residues. Germline assignment: CDR1 SGHRS and CDR2 YFSETQ.

In DNA, the CDR3 is TGTGCCAGCAGTTTAGGGACAACGAACACCGGGGAGCTGTTTTTT. This encodes CASSLGTTNTGELFF. This sequence joins TRBV27 and TRBJ2-2; D is perhaps TRBD1 (6 bases). V gave up 2 bases and J gave up 0 bases, with 7 bases separating them. The CDR3 has 15 residues. Germline loops: CDR1 MNHEY, CDR2 SMNVEV (reference sequence).

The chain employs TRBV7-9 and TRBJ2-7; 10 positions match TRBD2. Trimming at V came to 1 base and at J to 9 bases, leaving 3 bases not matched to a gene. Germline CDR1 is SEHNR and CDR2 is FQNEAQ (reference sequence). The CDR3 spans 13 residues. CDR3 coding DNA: TGTGCCAGCAGCTTAGGAGTAGCGGGAGGGCAGTACTTC. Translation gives CASSLGVAGGQYF.

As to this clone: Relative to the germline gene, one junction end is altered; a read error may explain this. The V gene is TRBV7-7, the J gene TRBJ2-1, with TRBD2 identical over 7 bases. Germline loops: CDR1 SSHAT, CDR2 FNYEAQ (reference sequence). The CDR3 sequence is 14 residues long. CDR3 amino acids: CASSLVAGNNEQFF. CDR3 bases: TGTGCTAGCAGCTTAGTAGCGGGCAACAATGAGCAGTTCTTC.

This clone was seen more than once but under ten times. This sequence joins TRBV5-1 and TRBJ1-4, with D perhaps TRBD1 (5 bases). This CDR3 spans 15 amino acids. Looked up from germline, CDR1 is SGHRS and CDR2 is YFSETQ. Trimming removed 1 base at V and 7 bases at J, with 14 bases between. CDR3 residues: CASSLNYQGAEKLFF. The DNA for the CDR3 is TGCGCCAGCAGCTTGAACTACCAGGGAGCTGAAAAACTGTTTTTT.